Below, one T cell receptor (beta chain) is given with its context. This clone appeared once. It lacks a known antigen. No base-level quality is on record; no much larger clone is a single base apart. TCRbeta CDR3 regions were sequenced with the immunoSEQ Assay. After extraction, genomic DNA underwent amplification by bias-controlled multiplex PCR, followed by high-throughput sequencing. Per the source publication's procedure: Collapsing and filtering of sequences were performed to quantify the absolute abundance of each unique TCRbeta CDR3 region. T cell fraction was estimated by normalization of TCRbeta template counts to usable DNA, with usable DNA being measured through amplification of reference genes present in all nucleated cells. Repertoire TCRs were annotated as SARS-CoV-2-specific by exact matching of V gene, CDR3 amino acid sequence and J gene to a known reactive TCR set. MIRA supplied the reference SARS-CoV-2 TCR set, which was filtered for enrichment in COVID-19-positive ImmuneCODE repertoires so that public or cross-reactive TCRs were removed. Based on the MIRA antigens, annotated TCRs were further analysed at the level of specific ORF or position within ORF. Breadth was defined as the number of annotated unique rearrangements divided by the total number of unique productive rearrangements, and depth was defined as the summed frequency of the annotated unique rearrangements. Group comparisons of TCR breadth used two-sided Wilcoxon rank-sum tests. In its TCRdb copy, this immuneACCESS table keeps in-frame sequences only and misses some clones. Where compared with another copy, unresolved V genes explain less than half of these, and the others have no known cause. D and trimming come from the DNA, and the V and J calls and clone size come from that table. The sample has roughly 270,000 clones on record, roughly 86% of them singletons. More than 2.5% of the sample rests with the top ten.

V loses 3 bases at its end and J loses 3 bases; junction bases beyond the gene matches: 9. For CDR1 and CDR2, the germline V gene (reference sequence) lists LGHDT and YNNKEL. From the cysteine up to the phenylalanine, the CDR3 has a length of 16 residues. Of all the DNA, just the CDR3 is kept, 48 bases in frame from base 1. This specimen comes from a study of Ad26.COV2.S vaccination and SARS-CoV-2 variants (dated by TCRdb to the early 2020s). At the level of the whole study: Donors in the vaccine arm were drawn from COV1001, a multicentre, randomized, double-blind, placebo-controlled phase I-IIa trial testing Ad26.COV2.S in healthy adults. A total of around 32 samples were included in the TCR-sequenced set, comprising about 20 Ad26.COV2.S vaccine recipients, 5 placebo recipients and 8 SARS-CoV-2 convalescent individuals. Dosing of Ad26.COV2.S was intramuscular, at either 5x10^10 or 1x10^11 viral particles, delivered as one shot or as two shots spaced 56 days apart. Trial participants were randomized into five groups of five: low-dose or high-dose Ad26.COV2.S given once or twice, or placebo on both occasions. TCRbeta repertoire sequencing served as the tool for gauging how specific and how broad the SARS-CoV-2-reactive T cell receptors were following Ad26.COV2.S vaccination. Throughout the experiments and outcome assessment, investigators stayed blinded to trial group allocation.

The treatment or condition label, read with the paper, signifies: around 19 received Ad26.COV2.S at low or high dose, single or two shots; about 5 received placebo; per-sample allocation not given. Repertoires of vaccine and placebo recipients were sequenced from samples collected on day 63 after the first injection. Between 29 July and 7 August 2020, Cohort 1b enrolled about 27 adults aged 18-55 years at one site in Boston, USA. Ad26.COV2.S was a replication-incompetent adenovirus type 26 vector expressing a prefusion-stabilized SARS-CoV-2 spike protein from the original Wuhan strain. Beyond this particular receptor, the publication reports: It was noted by the authors that total T cell responses may have been underestimated by the TCR breadth and depth analyses. Vaccine and placebo recipients had comparable non-spike TCR breadth, which fits with the vaccine containing only spike. Substantial breadth of spike-specific CD8+ and CD4+ T cell responses was reported after vaccination. Spike-specific TCR breadth was higher in Ad26.COV2.S recipients than in placebo recipients (P = 0.0014). The study was not powered for comparison of responses between vaccine doses or regimens.

The chain couples TRBV3-1 (or the pseudogene TRBV3-2) to TRBJ2-5; 8 of the junction bases match TRBD2. This sample comprised peripheral blood, obtained in a trial of Ad26.COV2.S vaccine versus placebo. This receptor was taken from a person between 18 and 65 years old who received the Ad26.COV2.S COVID-19 vaccine or a placebo. The DNA sequence follows: TGTGCCAGCAGCCACGCCGGTTTAGCGGGGAAAGAGACCCAGTACTTC. This sequence encodes CASSHAGLAGKETQYF.